The clone carrying this T cell receptor (beta chain) was counted a few times. The antigen remains undetermined. Patients underwent thyroid surgery, and none had received any treatment before it. TCRdb redid the clone calls on the PCR reads using MiXCR. The profile shows about 39,000 clones, under 20% of them singletons. This sample was taken from a study of metastatic and nonmetastatic thyroid tumors. Across the study: Repertoires from blood and tumor or nodule tissue of malignant and benign thyroid patients were compared.

Overall study results and limits: Within blood and tumor, benign nodules reportedly had significantly lower TCR beta diversity than malignant thyroid tumors did.

Looked up from germline, CDR1 is SNHLY and CDR2 is FYNNEI. The CDR3 covers 14 residues. The germline V and J ends were trimmed by 7 bases and 4 bases, with 13 bases remaining between them. The sample was tumor tissue. This sequence originates from a female donor with papillary thyroid cancer or a benign thyroid nodule (not recorded which). Some clones in this sample may be carry-over from other donors' samples. The chain carries TRBV2 and TRBJ2-2, with a tentative D call TRBD2 (5 bases). The CDR3 region is CASTGYLSTGELFF. Here the CDR3 DNA reads TGTGCCAGCACGGGGTACCTTAGCACCGGGGAGCTGTTTTTT.